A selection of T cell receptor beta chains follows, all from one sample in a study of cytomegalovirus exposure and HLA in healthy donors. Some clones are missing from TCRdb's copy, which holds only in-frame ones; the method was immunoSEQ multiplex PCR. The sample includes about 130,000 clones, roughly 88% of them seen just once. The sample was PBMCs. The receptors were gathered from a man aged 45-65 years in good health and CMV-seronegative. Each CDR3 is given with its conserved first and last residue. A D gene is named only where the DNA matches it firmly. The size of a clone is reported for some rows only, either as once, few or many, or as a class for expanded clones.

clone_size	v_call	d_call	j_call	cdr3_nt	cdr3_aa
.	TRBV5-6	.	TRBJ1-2	TGTGCCAGCAGCACTCCGGGACACGGATCCTATGGCTACACCTTC	CASSTPGHGSYGYTF
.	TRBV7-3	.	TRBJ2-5	TGTGCCAGCAGCTTAAGGGGACCCCTTGCGGGGAGACAAGAGACCCAGTACTTC	CASSLRGPLAGRQETQYF
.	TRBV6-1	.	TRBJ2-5	TGTGCCAGCAAGAGGAGCCTCGGGGAGACCCAGTACTTC	CASKRSLGETQYF
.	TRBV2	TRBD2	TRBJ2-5	TGTGCCAGCAGTGGGGAAACTAGCGGCCAAGAGACCCAGTACTTC	CASSGETSGQETQYF
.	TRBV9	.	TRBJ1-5	TGTGCCAGCAGCTCCTATTGTACGAATCAGCCCCAGCATTTT	CASSSYCTNQPQHF
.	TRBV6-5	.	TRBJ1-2	TGTGCCAGCAGACAGGGTCCCAGGAACTATGGCTACACCTTC	CASRQGPRNYGYTF
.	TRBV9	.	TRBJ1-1	TGTGCCAGCAGCGTTCGGGGTGTTAGTTCCCCAAACGAAGCTTTCTTT	CASSVRGVSSPNEAFF
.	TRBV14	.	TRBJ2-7	TGTGCCAGCAGCTCACGACAGTCCGAGGTCTACGAGCAGTACTTC	CASSSRQSEVYEQYF
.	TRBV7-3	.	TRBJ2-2	TGTGCCAGCAGCGGGGCCGGGACATCTACCGGGGAGCTGTTTTTT	CASSGAGTSTGELFF
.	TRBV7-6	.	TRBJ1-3	TGTGCCAGCAGCTCCCACAACCGGGCGGGTGGAAACACCATATATTTT	CASSSHNRAGGNTIYF
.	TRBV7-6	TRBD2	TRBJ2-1	TGTGCCAGCAGCTTAGCAGCTAGCGGGGGGGGTGAGCAGTTCTTC	CASSLAASGGGEQFF
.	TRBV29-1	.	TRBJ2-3	TGCAGCGTTGAAGGATGGCGGGGGCCCACAGATACGCAGTATTTT	CSVEGWRGPTDTQYF
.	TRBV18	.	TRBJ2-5	TGTGCCAGCTCACCATACAGGGTGGATGAGACCCAGTACTTC	CASSPYRVDETQYF
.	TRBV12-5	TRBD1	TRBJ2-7	TGTGCTAGTGGTTTGGCACCCGGGACAGGCATACCCTACGAGCAGTACTTC	CASGLAPGTGIPYEQYF
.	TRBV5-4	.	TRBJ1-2	TGTGCCAGCAGCTTTCGGACAGCGAACTATGGCTACACCTTC	CASSFRTANYGYTF
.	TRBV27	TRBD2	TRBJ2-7	TGTGCCAGCAGTTCTATTATTTCAGCGGGGCAGGAGCAGTACTTC	CASSSIISAGQEQYF
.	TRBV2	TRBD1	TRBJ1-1	TGTGCCAGCAGTGCGGACAGGGTAGAGACTGAAGCTTTCTTT	CASSADRVETEAFF
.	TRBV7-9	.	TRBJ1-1	TGTGCCAGCAGCCTATTGGGCAGGGCCACTGAAGCTTTCTTT	CASSLLGRATEAFF
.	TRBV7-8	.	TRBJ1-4	TGTGCCAGCAGCTTATGGGGGAGGGAGGATGAAAAACTGTTTTTT	CASSLWGREDEKLFF
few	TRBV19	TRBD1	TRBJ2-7	TGTGCCAGTAGCAACACAGGGGTCTACGAGCAGTACTTC	CASSNTGVYEQYF
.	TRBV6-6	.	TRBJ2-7	TGTGCCAGCAGTCGCCTGGACAGTTCCTACGAGCAGTACTTC	CASSRLDSSYEQYF
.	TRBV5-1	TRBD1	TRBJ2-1	TGCGCCAGCAGCATAGGACAGGGGGTCAATGAGCAGTTCTTC	CASSIGQGVNEQFF
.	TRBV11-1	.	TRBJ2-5	TGTGCCAGCAGCCCGACAGGTCAAGAGACCCAGTACTTC	CASSPTGQETQYF
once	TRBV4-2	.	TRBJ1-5	TGTGCCAGCAGCCAAGGCGGGGACCGGGATCAGCCCCAGCATTTT	CASSQGGDRDQPQHF
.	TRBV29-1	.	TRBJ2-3	TGCAGCGTTGAAGATCGGAGAACCGCGGGTGGCACAGATACGCAGTATTTT	CSVEDRRTAGGTDTQYF
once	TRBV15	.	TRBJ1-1	TGTGCCACCAGCAGACGGGGGAACACTGAAGCTTTCTTT	CATSRRGNTEAFF
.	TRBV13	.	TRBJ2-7	TGTGCCAGCAGCTTGACCCCCGGAGACGGGTCCTACGAGCAGTACTTC	CASSLTPGDGSYEQYF
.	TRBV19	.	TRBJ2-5	TGTGCCAGTAGTATCGACTATGAAGAGACCCAGTACTTC	CASSIDYEETQYF
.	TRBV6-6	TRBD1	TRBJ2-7	TGTGCCAGCAGACTTGGGACAGAAAAGAGCGAGCAGTACTTC	CASRLGTEKSEQYF
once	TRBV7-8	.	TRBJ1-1	TGTGCCAGCAGCTTAGACGGGTTCCCTTTCTTT	CASSLDGFPFF
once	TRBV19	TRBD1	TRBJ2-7	TGTGCCAGTAGTATGGGACAGTACTACGAGCAGTACTTC	CASSMGQYYEQYF
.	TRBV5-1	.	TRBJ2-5	TGCGCCAGCAGCTTGGGCGGTCATGTCGGCGAGACCCAGTACTTC	CASSLGGHVGETQYF
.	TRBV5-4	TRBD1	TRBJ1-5	TGTGCCAGCAGCCGTGACAGGGACAATCAGCCCCAGCATTTT	CASSRDRDNQPQHF
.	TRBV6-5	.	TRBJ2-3	TGTGCCTCAAAAGGAAGAGTCTGGGAGGATACGCAGTATTTT	CASKGRVWEDTQYF
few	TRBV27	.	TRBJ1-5	TGTGCCAGCGGACAGTATGGCAATCAGCCCCAGCATTTT	CASGQYGNQPQHF
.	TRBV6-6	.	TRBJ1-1	TGTGCCAGCAGTTACTCGGGCAGGGGTTACACTGAAGCTTTCTTT	CASSYSGRGYTEAFF
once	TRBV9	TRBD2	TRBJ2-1	TGTGCCAGCAGCCACGGACTAGCGGGGGTTTACAATGAGCAGTTCTTC	CASSHGLAGVYNEQFF
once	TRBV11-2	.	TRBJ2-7	TGTGCCAGCAGCATAATAACAGGGTTCGCAGGAGAGCAGTACTTC	CASSIITGFAGEQYF
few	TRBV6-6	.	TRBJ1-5	TGTGCCAGCACCCTACAAACAGGGCATCAGCCCCAGCATTTT	CASTLQTGHQPQHF
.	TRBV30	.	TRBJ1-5	TGTGCCTGGAGTAAGAAAGCAGGGCCGTATAGCAATCAGCCCCAGCATTTT	CAWSKKAGPYSNQPQHF
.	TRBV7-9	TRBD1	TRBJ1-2	TGTGCCAGCAGCCTCGGGACAGGGCACTATGGCTACACCTTC	CASSLGTGHYGYTF
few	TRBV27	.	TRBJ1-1	TGTGCCAGCAGTTTAGTGGGGGGGTACACTGAAGCTTTCTTT	CASSLVGGYTEAFF
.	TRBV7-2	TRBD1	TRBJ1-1	TGTGCCAGCAGCTCCCAGGGACAGGTGGCCACTGAAGCTTTCTTT	CASSSQGQVATEAFF
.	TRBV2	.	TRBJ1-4	TGTGCCAGCAGTGGCGGGTGGGAGAATGAAAAACTGTTTTTT	CASSGGWENEKLFF
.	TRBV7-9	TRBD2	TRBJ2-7	TGTGCCAGCAGCTTAGTGGCTAGCGGGGGTGACGAGCAGTACTTC	CASSLVASGGDEQYF
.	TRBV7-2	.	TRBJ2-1	TGTGCCAGCAGCTTCTACAGGGATCCGGATGAGCAGTTCTTC	CASSFYRDPDEQFF
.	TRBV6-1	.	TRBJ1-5	TGTGCCAGCAGTGAAGTAGAATTGCAGCCCCAGCATTTT	CASSEVELQPQHF
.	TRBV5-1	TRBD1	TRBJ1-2	TGCGCCAGCAGACAAACAACAGGGGGAGATGGCTACACCTTC	CASRQTTGGDGYTF
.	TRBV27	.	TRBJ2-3	TGTGCCAGCAGTTTGGGAGGAGATACGCAGTATTTT	CASSLGGDTQYF
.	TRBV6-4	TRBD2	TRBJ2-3	TGTGCCAGCAGTGACTCGACTAGCGGGGACACAGATACGCAGTATTTT	CASSDSTSGDTDTQYF
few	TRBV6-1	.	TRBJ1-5	TGTGCCAGCAGTGTCTTAGGTGAGGAGACCAATCAGCCCCAGCATTTT	CASSVLGEETNQPQHF
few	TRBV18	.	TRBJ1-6	TGTGCCAGCTCACCTTCCGGCGGGGATACCCCCCTCCACTTT	CASSPSGGDTPLHF
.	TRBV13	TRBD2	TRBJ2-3	TGTGCCAGCAGCCCCACGTCCGGGACTAGCCAGGGCCCAGATACGCAGTATTTT	CASSPTSGTSQGPDTQYF
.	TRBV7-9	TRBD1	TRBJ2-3	TGTGCCAGCAGCTTAAATACAGGGGCAGATACGCAGTATTTT	CASSLNTGADTQYF
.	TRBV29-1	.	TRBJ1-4	TGCAGCGGGACAAGGAATGAAAAACTGTTTTTT	CSGTRNEKLFF
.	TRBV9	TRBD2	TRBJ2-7	TGTGCCAGCAGCTCACCCAGCGGGGGCTACGAGCAGTACTTC	CASSSPSGGYEQYF
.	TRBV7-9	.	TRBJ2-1	TGTGCCAGCAGCCCGCCTGAGGGAGTCAATGAGCAGTTCTTC	CASSPPEGVNEQFF
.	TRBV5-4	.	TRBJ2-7	TGTGCCAGCAGCTTCCGGGACGAGCAGTACTTC	CASSFRDEQYF
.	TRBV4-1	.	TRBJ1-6	TGCGCCAGCAGCCAAGATCTAGGTCGGCCGGTGTCACCCCTCCACTTT	CASSQDLGRPVSPLHF